The next 4 T cell receptor beta chains were all read from a single sample in a study of T cells in localized non-small cell lung cancer (TCRdb year 2020). The method behind the library was the immunoSEQ multiplex PCR assay. TCRdb holds this immuneACCESS table with in-frame rearrangements only. Some clones are missing; in checked studies, unresolved V genes explain under half, and the rest has no known cause. Here the sample has tens of thousands of clones; just over 90% occur a single time. Just under 20% of the sample comes from the top ten. The starting material was peripheral blood, obtained before any cancer treatment. The receptors originated from a man aged 40 to 70 with stage I lung adenocarcinoma.

CDR3 sequence (DNA): TGTGCCAGCAGTCCCCCCTGGCCTGGGGACGAAAAACTGTTTTTT. This sequence encodes CASSPPWPGDEKLFF. The V call is TRBV28, the J call TRBJ1-4; D is possibly TRBD1 (5 bases). Germline loops: CDR1 MDHEN, CDR2 SYDVKM. The germline V and J ends were trimmed by 5 bases and 8 bases, with 18 bases remaining between them. The length of the CDR3 is 15 residues.

The V and J genes are TRBV28 and TRBJ2-7; D tentatively fits TRBD1 or TRBD2 (5 bases each). CDR3 size: 13 residues. CDR1 is MDHEN and CDR2 is SYDVKM in the germline V gene. Trimming shortened V by 9 bases and J by 7 bases, and 19 bases separated the two germline ends. This CDR3 reads CASIQRGIREQYF. CDR3 sequence (DNA): TGTGCCAGTATTCAACGGGGCATAAGGGAGCAGTACTTC.

The rearrangement uses TRBV5-1 and TRBJ2-5, with 8 bases lining up with TRBD2. The CDR3 is made up of 13 amino acids. Germline CDR1 is SGHRS and CDR2 is YFSETQ. The trim removed 4 bases at V and 2 bases at J, leaving 1 base unmatched. Here the CDR3 reads CASSRGGQETQYF. In nucleotides, the CDR3 is TGCGCCAGCAGCCGGGGGGGACAAGAGACCCAGTACTTC. The full variable domain, completed using reference TRBV5-1 and TRBJ2-5, is KAGVTQTPRYLIKTRGQQVTLSCSPISGHRSVSWYQQTPGQGLQFLFEYFSETQRNKGNFPGRFSGRQFSNSRSEMNVSTLELGDSALYLCASSRGGQETQYFGPGTRLLVL.

The J gene is TRBJ2-1, the V gene TRBV14; D may be TRBD2 (5 bases). The CDR3 covers 19 residues. Trimming cost V 3 bases and J 0 bases, with 21 bases left between them. Germline values: CDR1 SGHDN, CDR2 FVKESK. CDR3 sequence (DNA): TGTGCCAGCAGCCAGAAGCTCGGGAACTGGTCCCGCTCCTACAATGAGCAGTTCTTC. The encoded protein is CASSQKLGNWSRSYNEQFF. The full variable domain, its missing parts supplied by reference TRBV14 and TRBJ2-1, is EAGVTQFPSHSVIEKGQTVTLRCDPISGHDNLYWYRRVMGKEIKFLLHFVKESKQDESGMPNNRFLAERTGGTYSTLKVQPAELEDSGVYFCASSQKLGNWSRSYNEQFFGPGTRLTVL.